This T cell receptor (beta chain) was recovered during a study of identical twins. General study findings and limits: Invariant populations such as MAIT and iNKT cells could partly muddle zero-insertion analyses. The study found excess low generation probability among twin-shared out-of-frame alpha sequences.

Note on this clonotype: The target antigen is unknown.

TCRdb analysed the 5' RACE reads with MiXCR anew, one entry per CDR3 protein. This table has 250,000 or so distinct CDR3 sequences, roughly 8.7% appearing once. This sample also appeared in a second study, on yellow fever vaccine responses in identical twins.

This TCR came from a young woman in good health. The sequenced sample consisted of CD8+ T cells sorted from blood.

CDR3 in amino acids: CASSPRDREHNEQFF. CDR3 in DNA: TGTGCCAGCAGCCCCCGGGACAGGGAACACAATGAGCAGTTCTTC. V is TRBV7-9 and J is TRBJ2-1; TRBD1 agrees at 9 bases. Germline trimming cut 5 bases from V and 5 bases from J; bases unmatched to any gene: 7. The length of the CDR3 is 15 residues. Germline CDR1 SEHNR, CDR2 FQNEAQ (reference sequence).